This T cell receptor (beta chain) was found in a study of OX40 agonist ivuxolimab in advanced cancers. Study at large: Patients were given ivuxolimab, an antibody that agonizes OX40 (CD134).

CDR3 size: 13 residues. Per germline, CDR1 MDHEN and CDR2 SYDVKM. Deletions cut 3 bases from V and 4 bases from J, with 9 bases between. Only in-frame clones appear in the TCRdb table, and some are missing; sequencing was by immunoSEQ multiplex PCR. Of about 55,000 clones in the sample, 88% were seen once. Of note for this clone: The antigen is undetermined.

Notes on the study in general: Clonal expansion among partial responders at 0.1-3.0 mg/kg ranked near the lowest.

Autoimmune disease history or systemic immunosuppression was exclusionary. Sample: CD4+ or CD8+ T cells sorted from blood, taken in a trial of the OX40 agonist ivuxolimab. The sequence derives from an adult with an advanced solid tumor such as melanoma, head and neck, liver or kidney cancer. The rearrangement joins TRBV28 to TRBJ1-2; no firm D call. The CDR3 DNA reads TGTGCCAGCAGTTTGGAGGGTGGCTATGGCTACACCTTC. This gives the protein CASSLEGGYGYTF.